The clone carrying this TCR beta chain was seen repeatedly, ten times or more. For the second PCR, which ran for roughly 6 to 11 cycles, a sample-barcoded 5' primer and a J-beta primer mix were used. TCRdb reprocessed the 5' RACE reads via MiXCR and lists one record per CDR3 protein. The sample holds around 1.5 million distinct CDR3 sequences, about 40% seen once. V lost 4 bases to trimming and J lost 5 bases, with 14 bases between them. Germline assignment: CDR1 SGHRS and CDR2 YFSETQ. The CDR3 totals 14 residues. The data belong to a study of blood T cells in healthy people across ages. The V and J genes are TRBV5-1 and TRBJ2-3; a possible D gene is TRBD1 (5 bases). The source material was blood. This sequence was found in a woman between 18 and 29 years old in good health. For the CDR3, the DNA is TGCGCCAGCAGCCCGCAGTCTCAGGGAGATACGCAGTATTTT. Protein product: CASSPQSQGDTQYF.